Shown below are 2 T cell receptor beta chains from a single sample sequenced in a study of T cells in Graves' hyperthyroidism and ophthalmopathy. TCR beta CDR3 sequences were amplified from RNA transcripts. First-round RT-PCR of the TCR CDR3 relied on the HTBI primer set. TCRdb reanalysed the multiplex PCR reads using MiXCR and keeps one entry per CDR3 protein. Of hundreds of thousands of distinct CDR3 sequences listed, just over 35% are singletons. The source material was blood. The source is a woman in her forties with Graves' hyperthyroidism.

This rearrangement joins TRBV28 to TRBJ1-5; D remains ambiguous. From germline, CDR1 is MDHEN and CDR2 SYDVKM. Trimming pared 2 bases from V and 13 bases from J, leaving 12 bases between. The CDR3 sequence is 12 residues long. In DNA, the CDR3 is TGTGCCAGCAGTTTAAGGTCCCAGAGGCAGCATTTT. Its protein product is CASSLRSQRQHF.

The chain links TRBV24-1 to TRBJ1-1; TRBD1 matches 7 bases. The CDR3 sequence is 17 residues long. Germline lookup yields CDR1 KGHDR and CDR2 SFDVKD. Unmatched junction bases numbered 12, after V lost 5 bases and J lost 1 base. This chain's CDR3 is CATSALNPGQPNTEAFF. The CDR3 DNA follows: TGTGCCACCAGTGCTCTTAACCCGGGACAGCCGAACACTGAAGCTTTCTTT.